This TCR beta chain was identified in a study of T cells after yellow fever vaccination. This clonotype was detected a few times. TCRdb passed the 5' RACE reads through MiXCR, listing each CDR3 protein once. This table holds hundreds of thousands of distinct CDR3 sequences, approximately 5.7% found once. The sequencing used PBMCs, collected 5 days after the yellow fever booster vaccination. This clonotype originated in a man aged 25-45 years who received the YFV17D yellow fever vaccine.

The CDR3 bases are TGTGCCAGCAGCTTAGCGGGTAGCGGAGTACAAGAGACCCAGTACTTC. It translates to CASSLAGSGVQETQYF. J is TRBJ2-5 and V is TRBV7-2, with TRBD2 as a possible D gene (6 bases). The CDR3 is 16 residues long. From germline, CDR1 is SGHTA and CDR2 FQGNSA. Trimming removed 0 bases from V and 2 bases from J, with 13 bases in between.